The 22 T cell receptor beta chains given below trace back to one sample, sequenced in a study of blood T cell repertoires in COVID-19. Only in-frame clones appear in the TCRdb table, and some are missing; sequencing was by immunoSEQ multiplex PCR. The sample lists fewer than 250,000 clones; around 92% were seen once. The sample consisted of PBMCs or T cells enriched from blood (not recorded which). These receptors all come from a woman aged 18-30 years who had recovered from COVID-19.

The V and J genes are TRBV19 and TRBJ1-2; 7 bases are shared with TRBD1. The V gene's germline CDR1 is LNHDA and CDR2 SQIVND (reference sequence). This CDR3 is built from 13 residues. J gave up 5 bases and V 6 bases, and 6 bases lay outside the gene matches. This CDR3 is CASSSGQLYGYTF. The CDR3 bases are TGTGCCAGTAGCTCGGGACAGCTTTATGGCTACACCTTC.

The rearrangement joins TRBV5-4 to TRBJ1-2; tentatively, D is TRBD1 (5 bases). The CDR3 runs 14 residues. The ends were cut back, 5 bases at V and 0 bases at J, with 11 bases in the middle. Germline CDR1 reads SGHNT; CDR2 reads YYREEE (reference sequence). In DNA form, the CDR3 reads TGTGCCAGCAGTAGGTCAGGGACTAACTATGGCTACACCTTC. Translation gives CASSRSGTNYGYTF.

The V call is TRBV9, the J call TRBJ2-5; D is unclear. Between the trimmed V and J ends, which lost 0 bases and 1 base, there was a span of 13 bases. The CDR3 extends over 16 amino acids. Germline V gives CDR1 SGDLS, CDR2 YYNGEE. This chain's CDR3 is CASSVAIEDFQETQYF. The CDR3 bases are TGTGCCAGCAGCGTAGCTATCGAAGACTTCCAAGAGACCCAGTACTTC.

The chain recombines TRBV6-1 with TRBJ2-1, with D maybe TRBD1 (8 bases). CDR1 and CDR2 from the germline V gene are MNHNS and SASEGT. V was trimmed by 4 bases and J by 0 bases, leaving 13 bases between them. This CDR3 is 16 amino acids long. The CDR3 DNA is TGTGCCAGCAGTGTACAGGGGGGGAGCTCCTACAATGAGCAGTTCTTC. Translation: CASSVQGGSSYNEQFF.

The gene calls are TRBV5-4 and TRBJ1-1; perhaps TRBD1 as D (5 bases). The CDR3 length is 14 residues. Germline V gene data show CDR1 as SGHNT and CDR2 as YYREEE (reference sequence). V was pared by 4 bases and J by 4 bases, with 14 bases between. CDR3 sequence reads: CASSPDTTSTEAFF. The CDR3 nucleotides read TGTGCCAGCAGCCCGGACACTACGAGCACTGAAGCTTTCTTT.

The chain carries TRBV19 and TRBJ1-5, with TRBD1 matching over 9 bases. V lost 6 bases and J lost 6; bases outside the gene matches: 12. This CDR3 has 16 residues. The germline gives CDR1 LNHDA, CDR2 SQIVND (reference sequence). CDR3 sequence reads: CASSLSPGQGVQPQHF. For the CDR3, the DNA is TGTGCCAGTAGCTTATCACCGGGACAGGGTGTTCAGCCCCAGCATTTT.

This rearrangement joins TRBV3-1 (or the pseudogene TRBV3-2) to TRBJ2-3; 10 bases agree with TRBD1. The trim removed 0 bases at V and 4 bases at J, leaving 7 bases unmatched. The germline CDR1 and CDR2 sequences are LGHDT and YNNKEL (reference sequence). The CDR3 length is 17 residues. As DNA, the CDR3 is TGTGCCAGCAGCCAAGAACCGGGACAGGGGTTTTCAGATACGCAGTATTTT. Translated, it gives CASSQEPGQGFSDTQYF.

This clone was seen once. This chain uses TRBV6-5 with TRBJ2-2, with 9 bases matching TRBD2. CDR3 size: 15 residues. Germline-derived CDR1 and CDR2 are MNHEY and SVGAGI. V lost 0 bases and J lost 6; bases outside the gene matches: 2. CDR3 sequence reads: CASSYSIAGAGELFF. CDR3 DNA: TGTGCCAGCAGTTACTCGATAGCGGGGGCCGGGGAGCTGTTTTTT.

J is TRBJ1-3 and V is TRBV9, with 9 bases aligning to TRBD1. The CDR3 is 14 residues long. CDR1 and CDR2 (germline): SGDLS, YYNGEE. The V gene end was trimmed by 5 bases and the J gene end by 3 bases; junction bases not matched to a gene: 3. Here the CDR3 reads CASSETGGGNTIYF. The DNA for the CDR3 is TGTGCCAGCAGTGAGACAGGGGGTGGAAACACCATATATTTT.

The chain employs TRBV11-2 and TRBJ2-5, with 7 bases fitting TRBD1. Germline V gives CDR1 SGHAT, CDR2 FQNNGV. The CDR3 consists of 14 residues. V gave up 7 bases and J gave up 1 base; unmatched junction bases: 6. This CDR3 reads CASNQQGFQETQYF. The CDR3, as DNA: TGTGCCAGCAATCAACAGGGGTTCCAAGAGACCCAGTACTTC. Full variable domain (rest looked up from reference TRBV11-2 and TRBJ2-5): EAGVAQSPRYKIIEKRQSVAFWCNPISGHATLYWYQQILGQGPKLLIQFQNNGVVDDSQLPKDRFSAERLKGVDSTLKIQPAKLEDSAVYLCASNQQGFQETQYFGPGTRLLVL.

The chain links TRBV2 to TRBJ1-2; 7 nucleotides line up with TRBD1. V lost 6 bases and J lost 3; bases outside the gene matches: 19. The CDR3 is 18 residues long. The germline V gene has CDR1 SNHLY and CDR2 FYNNEI. CDR3 sequence reads: CASRDLPGQTFLDYGYTF. CDR3 sequence (DNA): TGTGCCAGCAGGGACTTGCCGGGACAGACTTTTCTGGACTATGGCTACACCTTC.

The chain uses TRBV19 and TRBJ2-7; a possible D gene is TRBD2 (6 bases). The CDR3 length is 13 residues. The germline V gene has CDR1 LNHDA and CDR2 SQIVND (reference sequence). The V and J ends lost 8 bases and 3 bases respectively, with 14 bases between them. CDR3 nucleotide sequence: TGTGCCAGTGGTTGGGGGGAGAGCTACGAGCAGTACTTC. It yields the protein CASGWGESYEQYF.

The rearrangement uses TRBV7-6 and TRBJ2-5; 7 bases map to TRBD2. Per the germline V gene, CDR1 is SGHVS and CDR2 is FNYEAQ. This CDR3 has 15 amino acids. The V segment lost 7 bases and the J segment 5 bases; nucleotides outside the gene matches: 13. DNA of the CDR3: TGTGCCAGCACCGATTTGGGGGGGAAGGGGGAGACCCAGTACTTC. Its protein is CASTDLGGKGETQYF.

The rearrangement joins TRBV9 to TRBJ1-2; no clear D. In germline, CDR1 is SGDLS, CDR2 YYNGEE. The CDR3 length is 16 residues. V gave up 0 bases and J gave up 4 bases, with 16 bases separating them. The CDR3 loop reads CASSVGRELGGYGYTF. The CDR3 DNA follows: TGTGCCAGCAGCGTAGGGAGGGAGTTGGGAGGCTATGGCTACACCTTC.

The chain couples TRBV5-4 to TRBJ1-2, with D possibly TRBD1 on 6 matching bases. The V gene's germline CDR1 is SGHNT and CDR2 YYREEE (reference sequence). V was shortened by 1 base and J by 8 bases, with 12 bases between the two germline ends. There are 13 residues in the CDR3. CDR3 region: CASSLFQGQGYTF. CDR3 DNA: TGTGCCAGCAGCTTGTTCCAGGGGCAAGGCTACACCTTC.

The chain carries TRBV30 and TRBJ2-7; 9 nucleotides match TRBD2. This CDR3 is 14 amino acids long. V gave up 7 bases and J gave up 3 bases; unmatched junction bases: 10. Germline CDR1 is GTSNPN and CDR2 is SVGIG (reference sequence). The CDR3 bases are TGTGCCTTCAAGTTGCGGGGGGGGCTCTACGAGCAGTACTTC. Protein product: CAFKLRGGLYEQYF.

The chain has TRBV7-2 and TRBJ2-7; TRBD2 might be the D (6 bases). Germline V gives CDR1 SGHTA, CDR2 FQGNSA. Trimming took 5 bases from V and 4 from J, leaving 24 bases between them. The CDR3 is 17 residues long. The CDR3 bases are TGTGCCAGCAGCCGCGGGGATACCGCCCCCATACCATACGAGCAGTACTTC. It translates to CASSRGDTAPIPYEQYF.

This sequence joins TRBV2 and TRBJ1-2; D is undetermined. Germline CDR1 reads SNHLY; CDR2 reads FYNNEI. The CDR3 has 13 residues. V was clipped by 3 bases and J by 6 bases, with 11 bases between them. DNA for the CDR3: TGTGCCAGCAGTGATAGGAAAGCGGATGGCTACACCTTC. This codes for CASSDRKADGYTF.

The chain links TRBV6-1 to TRBJ1-6; 7 bases agree with TRBD1. V was pared by 2 bases and J by 7 bases, with 2 bases of the junction left unmatched. The CDR3 is made up of 14 amino acids. CDR1 and CDR2 from the germline V gene are MNHNS and SASEGT. CDR3: CASSEQGGNSPLHF. DNA of the CDR3: TGTGCCAGCAGTGAACAGGGGGGAAATTCACCCCTCCACTTT.

CDR3: CASSRDRDYNSPLHF. The CDR3 bases are TGTGCCAGCAGTCGAGACAGGGACTATAATTCACCCCTCCACTTT. The V call is TRBV6-5, the J call TRBJ1-6; 7 bases are a match to TRBD1. The J segment lost 3 bases and the V segment lost 5 bases, leaving 4 bases of the junction unmatched. The CDR3 covers 15 residues. Germline-derived CDR1 and CDR2 are MNHEY and SVGAGI.

This clone has just one count. The chain links TRBV18 to TRBJ2-3, with 8 bases identical to TRBD1. V trimming: 0 bases; J trimming: 1 base; junction bases outside the gene matches: 3. The CDR3 extends over 16 amino acids. The germline V gene encodes CDR1 KGHSH and CDR2 LQKENI. The CDR3: CASSPPVGQGTDTQYF. In DNA, the CDR3 is TGTGCCAGCTCACCACCGGTGGGACAGGGCACAGATACGCAGTATTTT.

The chain couples TRBV4-1 to TRBJ1-1; possible D gene TRBD1, 6 bases. V was clipped by 3 bases and J by 0 bases, with 8 bases between them. CDR1 MGHRA and CDR2 YSYEKL come from the germline V gene. The CDR3 totals 14 residues. The CDR3 bases are TGCGCCAGCAGCCAGGGGGCTTTGAACACTGAAGCTTTCTTT. Encoded protein: CASSQGALNTEAFF.